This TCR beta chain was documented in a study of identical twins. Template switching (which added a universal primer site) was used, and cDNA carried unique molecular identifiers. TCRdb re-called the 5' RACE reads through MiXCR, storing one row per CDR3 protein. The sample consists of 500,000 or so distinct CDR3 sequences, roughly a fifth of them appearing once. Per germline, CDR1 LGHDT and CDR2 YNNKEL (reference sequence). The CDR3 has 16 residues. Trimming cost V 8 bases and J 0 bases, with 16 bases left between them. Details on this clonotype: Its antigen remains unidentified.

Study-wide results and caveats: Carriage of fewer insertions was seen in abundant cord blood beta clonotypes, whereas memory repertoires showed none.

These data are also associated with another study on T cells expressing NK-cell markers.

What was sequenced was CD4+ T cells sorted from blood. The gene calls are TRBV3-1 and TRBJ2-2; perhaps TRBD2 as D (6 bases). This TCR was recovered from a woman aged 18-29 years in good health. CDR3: CASEDGGASNTGELFF. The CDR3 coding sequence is TGTGCCAGCGAAGACGGGGGAGCTTCGAACACCGGGGAGCTGTTTTTT.